Listed here are 9 T cell receptor beta chains from one sample, sequenced in a study of blood T cell repertoires in COVID-19 (dated by TCRdb to the early 2020s). Libraries were made using the immunoSEQ multiplex PCR assay. Sourced from immuneACCESS, this table was stored by TCRdb with only in-frame sequences that have V and J called. A share of the clones is absent; for the studies checked, an unresolved V gene accounts for under half, and the remainder has no known explanation. Here the sample has about 180,000 clones; 88% occur a single time. The top ten hold roughly 8.6% of the sample. Sequencing was done on a sample of PBMCs or T cells enriched from blood (not recorded which). Receptors originate from a woman aged 18-30 years who had recovered from COVID-19.

The CDR3 DNA reads as TGTGCCAGCAGTCCAGCGGGGGGGCCCACAGATACGCAGTATTTT. As protein: CASSPAGGPTDTQYF. The chain links TRBV28 to TRBJ2-3, with TRBD2 matching 10 bases. Germline V lookup: CDR1 MDHEN, CDR2 SYDVKM. CDR3 length equals 15 residues. J was trimmed by 2 bases and V by 5 bases; bases with no gene match: 4. Together with reference TRBV28 and TRBJ2-3, the CDR3 gives the full variable domain: DVKVTQSSRYLVKRTGEKVFLECVQDMDHENMFWYRQDPGLGLRLIYFSYDVKMKEKGDIPEGYSVSREKKERFSLILESASTNQTSMYLCASSPAGGPTDTQYFGPGTRLTVL.

The chain is built from TRBV9 and TRBJ2-2; TRBD1 aligns across 12 bases. The CDR3 length is 18 residues. Per the germline V gene, CDR1 is SGDLS and CDR2 is YYNGEE. With V trimmed by 3 bases and J by 5 bases, 11 bases remained unmatched. CDR3 coding DNA: TGTGCCAGCAGCGCCTGGAGGCCGGGACAGGGGGCAACCGGGGAGCTGTTTTTT. Translating it yields CASSAWRPGQGATGELFF.

J is TRBJ2-1 and V is TRBV9, with TRBD2 identical over 12 bases. The length of the CDR3 is 19 residues. Losses at the gene ends were 3 bases for V and 10 bases for J; bases not matched to a gene: 20. From germline, CDR1 is SGDLS and CDR2 YYNGEE. Here the CDR3 DNA reads TGTGCCAGCAGCGAAGGTGAGAAGAGGGCTAGCGGGGGGGCAGAGGAGCAGTTCTTC. This gives the protein CASSEGEKRASGGAEEQFF.

The chain uses TRBV11-2 and TRBJ1-1; D is unclear. The CDR3 contains 11 residues. Trimming removed 4 bases at V and 11 bases at J, with 11 bases between. Germline loops: CDR1 SGHAT, CDR2 FQNNGV. CDR3 sequence reads: CASSSQATAFF. The DNA for the CDR3 is TGTGCCAGCAGCTCACAAGCGACGGCTTTCTTT.

This rearrangement joins TRBV18 to TRBJ1-6; TRBD1 is a possible D gene (6 bases). V lost 3 bases and J lost 0, with 12 bases in between. The CDR3 has 17 amino acids. Germline V CDR1 and CDR2: KGHSH, LQKENI. The CDR3 here is CASSPLEGVSYNSPLHF. Written as DNA, the CDR3 is TGTGCCAGCTCACCTTTAGAGGGGGTCTCCTATAATTCACCCCTCCACTTT.

This clone is a singleton in its sample. The CDR3 here is CASSPPPRQGYSYEQYF. CDR3 nucleotide sequence: TGTGCCAGCAGCCCACCACCGCGACAGGGATACTCCTACGAGCAGTACTTC. V usage is TRBV11-2 and J usage is TRBJ2-7, with 7 bases fitting TRBD1. V shed 5 bases and J 0 bases; nucleotides not matched to a gene: 13. The CDR3 extends over 17 amino acids. Germline CDR1 SGHAT, CDR2 FQNNGV. Full variable domain (remainder filled in from reference TRBV11-2 and TRBJ2-7): EAGVAQSPRYKIIEKRQSVAFWCNPISGHATLYWYQQILGQGPKLLIQFQNNGVVDDSQLPKDRFSAERLKGVDSTLKIQPAKLEDSAVYLCASSPPPRQGYSYEQYFGPGTRLTVT.

The rearrangement joins TRBV20-1 to TRBJ2-1, with TRBD2 as a possible D gene (6 bases). The CDR3 has 14 amino acids. Trimming took 3 bases from V and 0 from J, leaving 9 bases between them. Looked up from germline, CDR1 is DFQATT and CDR2 is SNEGSKA (reference sequence). As DNA, the CDR3 is TGCAGTGCTAGTGGCGGGGTCTCCTACAATGAGCAGTTCTTC. Its protein product is CSASGGVSYNEQFF.

This chain joins TRBV6-2 or TRBV6-3 and TRBJ2-5; perhaps TRBD2 as D (6 bases). This CDR3 region has 15 residues. Germline CDR1 is MNHEY and CDR2 is SVGEGT. The V end lost 0 bases, the J end lost 5 bases, and 13 bases lay between the germline ends. The chain's CDR3 is CASSYSTTGGETQYF. CDR3 in DNA: TGTGCCAGCAGTTACTCTACTACCGGGGGTGAGACCCAGTACTTC.

The genes are TRBV11-2 and TRBJ2-7; D call uncertain. The V end was cut by 5 bases, the J end by 6 bases, with 8 bases between. CDR3 length: 11 amino acids. CDR1 is SGHAT and CDR2 is FQNNGV in the germline V gene. The CDR3 bases are TGTGCCAGCAGCAGAGTCCTCGAGCAGTACTTC. Protein: CASSRVLEQYF.